Here is one T cell receptor (beta chain) with its context. This specimen belongs to a study of blood T cell repertoires in COVID-19. The wider study: Samples came from the United States, Italy and Spain, spanning acute and convalescent COVID-19. PBMCs, B-cell-depleted T cells, or T cells were the source of the cDNA or gDNA that made up the material.

The V end was cut by 9 bases, the J end by 3 bases, with 9 bases between. This CDR3 spans 13 amino acids. CDR1 and CDR2 from the germline V gene are LNHDA and SQIVND (reference sequence). Produced via immunoSEQ multiplex PCR; TCRdb's table is partial and in-frame only. The sample lists 230,000 or so clones, about nine tenths occurring once. Participant reports of clinical history set cohort assignment. Resolution of symptoms, clearance, or two negative PCRs was present in recovered Cohort 3 donors. The TCR originated in a woman aged 25 to 45 who had recovered from COVID-19. The sequencing sample was made of PBMCs or T cells enriched from blood (not recorded which). The chain recombines TRBV19 with TRBJ1-6, with D possibly being TRBD1 (5 bases). The CDR3 bases are TGTGCCAGCAGGGTCGGCTATAATTCACCCCTCCACTTT. Translated, it gives CASRVGYNSPLHF.